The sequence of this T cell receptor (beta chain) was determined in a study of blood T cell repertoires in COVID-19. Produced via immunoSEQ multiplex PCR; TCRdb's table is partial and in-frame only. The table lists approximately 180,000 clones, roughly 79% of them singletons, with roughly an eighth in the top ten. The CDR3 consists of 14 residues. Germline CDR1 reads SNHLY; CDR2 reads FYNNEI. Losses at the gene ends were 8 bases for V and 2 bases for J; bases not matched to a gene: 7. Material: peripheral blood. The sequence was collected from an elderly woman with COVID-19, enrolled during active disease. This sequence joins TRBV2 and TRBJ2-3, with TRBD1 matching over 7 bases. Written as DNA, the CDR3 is TGTGCCAGCGCTACCGACAGGGCCACAGATACGCAGTATTTT. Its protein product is CASATDRATDTQYF.